This passage covers 9 T cell receptor beta chains from one sample sequenced in a study of brain T cells in children with intractable seizures. The protocol was immunoSEQ multiplex PCR, while the TCRdb copy is restricted to in-frame clones and leaves out a portion. The table records tens of thousands of clones, approximately 94% of them present only once. Source: peripheral blood, taken at surgery. Every receptor here comes from a boy less than two years old with tuberous sclerosis and intractable seizures.

This chain joins TRBV2 and TRBJ2-1; TRBD2 matches 7 bases. Unmatched junction bases numbered 4, after V lost 1 base and J lost 4 bases. CDR3 length: 15 amino acids. In germline, CDR1 is SNHLY, CDR2 FYNNEI. The CDR3 coding sequence is TGTGCCAGCAGTGAAGAGGGGAGGGTTTACAATGAGCAGTTCTTC. Protein sequence: CASSEEGRVYNEQFF.

CDR3: CAVPGNKNTEAFF. CDR3 bases: TGCGCGGTTCCGGGAAATAAGAACACTGAAGCTTTCTTT. This chain links TRBV29-1 with TRBJ1-1; D not certain. Per the germline V gene, CDR1 is SQVTM and CDR2 is ANQGSEA. The CDR3 runs to 13 residues.

This clone was seen a single time. CDR3 DNA sequence: TGTGCCAGTTCATACCGGACTAGGGCCACAGATACGCAGTATTTT. Amino acid sequence: CASSYRTRATDTQYF. The V gene is TRBV19, the J gene TRBJ2-3; 7 bases line up with TRBD2. CDR1 and CDR2 from the germline V gene are LNHDA and SQIVND (reference sequence). V shed 8 bases and J 2 bases; nucleotides not matched to a gene: 10. The CDR3 is made up of 15 amino acids.

The chain uses TRBV4-1 and TRBJ2-7; 8 bases match TRBD1. J was trimmed by 0 bases and V by 4 bases; bases with no gene match: 5. Germline CDR1 MGHRA, CDR2 YSYEKL. This CDR3 spans 15 amino acids. CDR3 bases: TGCGCCAGCAGCCCCGGACAGGGCCCCTCCTACGAGCAGTACTTC. It encodes CASSPGQGPSYEQYF.

This rearrangement joins TRBV10-3 to TRBJ2-7, with D possibly matching TRBD1 (7 bases). The germline gives CDR1 ENHRY, CDR2 SYGVKD. This CDR3 comprises 20 residues. V was trimmed by 0 bases and J by 0 bases, leaving 24 bases between them. The CDR3 nucleotides read TGTGCCATCAGTGAGTCTCTCGCTAACCGAGGCGGGACAGACTCCTACGAGCAGTACTTC. Its protein is CAISESLANRGGTDSYEQYF.

A word on this clone: At one of its ends the junction is not consistent with the germline gene, which may arise from a read error. This chain links TRBV5-4 with TRBJ2-3; D perhaps matches TRBD1 (5 bases). This CDR3 has 14 residues. The germline gives CDR1 SGHNT, CDR2 YYREEE (reference sequence). CDR3 sequence reads: CASSLLWGSGHWDF. The CDR3 nucleotides are TGTGCCAGCAGCTTGTTGTGGGGCAGTGGCCACTGGGATTTT.

As to this clone: This CDR3 is also generated by other DNA sequences in the sample. The chain has TRBV11-2 and TRBJ1-1; D unresolved. The CDR3 loop spans 13 amino acids. V shed 1 base and J shed 1 base, with 4 bases lying between them. From germline, CDR1 is SGHAT and CDR2 FQNNGV. The CDR3 region is CASSLATNTEAFF. The CDR3 DNA follows: TGTGCCAGCAGCTTAGCGACGAACACTGAAGCTTTCTTT.

The table lists this clone with a count of one. This CDR3 reads CASSFQDIPAFF. The CDR3 coding sequence is TGTGCCAGCAGCTTTCAGGACATTCCGGCTTTCTTT. This chain joins TRBV5-5 and TRBJ1-1; a weak D match, TRBD1 (5 bases). The CDR3 contains 12 residues. Trimming stripped 2 bases from V and 11 bases from J, with 13 bases between. In germline, CDR1 is SGHKS, CDR2 YYEKEE (reference sequence).

This chain joins TRBV13 and TRBJ2-1; D is possibly TRBD2 (6 bases). Germline V gene data show CDR1 as PRHDT and CDR2 as FYEKMQ (reference sequence). The ends were cut back, 7 bases at V and 1 base at J, with 14 bases in the middle. This CDR3 has 15 amino acids. The CDR3 DNA reads as TGTGCCAGCACCACCTTAGCGGCATCCTACAATGAGCAGTTCTTC. Its translation is CASTTLAASYNEQFF.